A selection of T cell receptor beta chains follows, all from one sample in a study of shared clonotypes between healthy human individuals. Libraries were prepared by immunoSEQ multiplex PCR; TCRdb keeps only in-frame clonotypes and omits some of them. The profile shows 90,000 to 120,000 clones, over 65% of them singletons. Sequencing used memory CD8+ T cells sorted from blood. Receptors originate from a woman aged 30 to 39 in good health. The CDR3 runs from the conserved cysteine through the conserved F or W. D genes are given only for firm matches. Not every row has a clone size; where given, it reads once, few, many or a size class.

TRBJ1-4 | TRBV9 | . | . | CASSLGGTNEKLFF | TGTGCCAGCAGCCTAGGAGGAACTAATGAAAAACTGTTTTTT
TRBJ2-7 | TRBV20-1 | once | . | CSATPEVKQYF | TGCAGTGCAACTCCCGAGGTAAAGCAGTACTTC
TRBJ1-4 | TRBV29-1 | . | . | CSARSGEAEKLFF | TGCAGCGCGAGGTCAGGGGAGGCTGAAAAACTGTTTTTT
TRBJ1-2 | TRBV9 | . | . | CASSGRRVSYGYTF | TGTGCCAGCAGCGGACGCAGGGTCTCCTATGGCTACACCTTC
TRBJ2-3 | TRBV28 | few | TRBD2 | CASSSSGRTDTQYF | TGTGCCAGCAGTTCTAGCGGGAGGACAGATACGCAGTATTTT
TRBJ2-6 | TRBV6-5 | . | . | CASSREVSGANVLTF | TGTGCCAGCAGCCGCGAAGTTTCTGGGGCCAACGTCCTGACTTTC
TRBJ2-7 | TRBV7-9 | . | . | CASSPRDSGEQYF | TGTGCCAGCAGCCCCCGGGACAGCGGGGAGCAGTACTTC
TRBJ2-3 | TRBV29-1 | few | . | CSVDGTTSTDTQYF | TGCAGCGTTGATGGGACCACTAGCACAGATACGCAGTATTTT
TRBJ2-3 | TRBV6-4 | many | TRBD2 | CASSESSGDVTDTQYF | TGTGCCAGCAGTGAGTCTAGCGGGGACGTCACAGATACGCAGTATTTT
TRBJ2-7 | TRBV5-6 | few | . | CASSFGVSYEQYF | TGTGCCAGCAGCTTTGGGGTGTCCTACGAGCAGTACTTC
TRBJ2-2 | TRBV28 | . | . | CASTKRRSHPANTGELFF | TGTGCCAGCACCAAACGCCGCTCCCATCCGGCCAACACCGGGGAGCTGTTTTTT
TRBJ1-5 | TRBV5-1 | many | . | CASSLQGLRQPQHF | TGCGCCAGCAGCTTACAGGGTTTGCGGCAGCCCCAGCATTTT
TRBJ1-2 | TRBV2 | few | . | CASRRQPEGYGYTF | TGTGCCAGCAGACGACAGCCAGAGGGGTATGGCTACACCTTC
TRBJ1-4 | TRBV11-3 | . | . | CASSLEAGNEKLFF | TGTGCCAGCAGCTTAGAGGCCGGGAATGAAAAACTGTTTTTT
TRBJ1-2 | TRBV4-2 | few | . | CASSLRGYGYTF | TGTGCCAGCAGCTTGCGGGGATATGGCTACACCTTC
TRBJ2-1 | TRBV9 | once | . | CASSVAWGTPEQFF | TGTGCCAGCAGCGTAGCCTGGGGGACTCCCGAGCAGTTCTTC
TRBJ2-1 | TRBV4-2 | . | . | CASSQVGLGGSGYNEQFF | TGTGCCAGCAGCCAAGTAGGGTTAGGGGGAAGCGGCTACAATGAGCAGTTCTTC
TRBJ2-7 | TRBV19 | once | . | CASSIESGESYEQYF | TGTGCCAGTAGTATAGAGTCGGGAGAAAGTTACGAGCAGTACTTC
TRBJ2-7 | TRBV6-1 | many | . | CASQGGEGGYEQYF | TGTGCCAGCCAGGGGGGGGAGGGAGGCTACGAGCAGTACTTC
TRBJ1-5 | TRBV4-1 | . | TRBD1 | CASSQAPGQGNQPQHF | TGCGCCAGCAGCCAAGCCCCGGGACAGGGAAACCAGCCCCAGCATTTT
TRBJ2-7 | TRBV29-1 | few | TRBD2 | CSVVPREGSYEQYF | TGCAGCGTTGTTCCGCGGGAGGGCTCCTACGAGCAGTACTTC
TRBJ2-7 | TRBV5-6 | . | . | CASSLATVVNEQYF | TGTGCCAGCAGCTTGGCGACAGTGGTAAACGAGCAGTACTTC
TRBJ1-1 | TRBV19 | . | TRBD1 | CASSIGTDTEAFF | TGTGCCAGTAGTATCGGGACAGACACTGAAGCTTTCTTT
TRBJ2-7 | TRBV5-1 | . | TRBD2 | CASASGTSGLEQYF | TGCGCCAGCGCATCCGGGACTAGCGGGCTCGAGCAGTACTTC
TRBJ1-1 | TRBV30 | . | . | CAWSVFSPGREAFF | TGTGCCTGGAGTGTGTTCAGTCCGGGACGTGAAGCTTTCTTT
TRBJ2-1 | TRBV6-4 | few | . | CASSETTTSYNEQFF | TGTGCCAGCAGTGAGACTACGACCTCCTACAATGAGCAGTTCTTC
TRBJ2-7 | TRBV5-1 | . | TRBD1 | CASSFFWGLTGKDYEQYF | TGCGCCAGCAGCTTTTTCTGGGGGTTGACAGGGAAAGACTACGAGCAGTACTTC
TRBJ2-7 | TRBV6-4 | few | TRBD1 | CASSETETGEQYF | TGTGCCAGCAGTGAGACAGAGACAGGGGAGCAGTACTTC
TRBJ1-1 | TRBV4-1 | . | . | CASSQEGGQTYTEAFF | TGCGCCAGCAGCCAAGAGGGAGGTCAAACCTACACTGAAGCTTTCTTT